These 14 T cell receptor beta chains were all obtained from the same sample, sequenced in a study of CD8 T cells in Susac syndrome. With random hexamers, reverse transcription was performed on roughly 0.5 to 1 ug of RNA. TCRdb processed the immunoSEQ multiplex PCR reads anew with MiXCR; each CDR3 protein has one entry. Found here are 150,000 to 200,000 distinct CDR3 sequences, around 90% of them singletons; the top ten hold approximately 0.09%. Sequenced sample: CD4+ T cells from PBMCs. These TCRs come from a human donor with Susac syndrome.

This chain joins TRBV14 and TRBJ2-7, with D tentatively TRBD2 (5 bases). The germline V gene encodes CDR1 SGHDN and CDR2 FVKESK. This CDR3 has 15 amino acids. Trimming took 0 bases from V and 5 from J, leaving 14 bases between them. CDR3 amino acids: CASSQDERSGDEQYF. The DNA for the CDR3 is TGTGCCAGCAGCCAAGACGAGAGGTCCGGGGACGAGCAGTACTTC.

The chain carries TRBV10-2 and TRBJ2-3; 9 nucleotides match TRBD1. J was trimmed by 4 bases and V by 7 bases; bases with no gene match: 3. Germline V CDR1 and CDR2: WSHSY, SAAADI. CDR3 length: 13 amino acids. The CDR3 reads CASTGQGADTQYF. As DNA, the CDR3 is TGCGCCAGCACGGGACAGGGCGCAGATACGCAGTATTTT.

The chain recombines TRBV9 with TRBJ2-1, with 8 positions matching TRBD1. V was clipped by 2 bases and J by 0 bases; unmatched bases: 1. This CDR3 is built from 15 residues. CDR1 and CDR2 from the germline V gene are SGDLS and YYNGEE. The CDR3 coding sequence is TGTGCCAGCAGCGTGACAGGGGACTCCTACAATGAGCAGTTCTTC. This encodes CASSVTGDSYNEQFF.

This CDR3 reads CSARAKQGFNYGYTF. The CDR3 DNA sequence: TGCAGTGCTAGAGCGAAACAGGGATTTAACTATGGCTACACCTTC. The chain recombines TRBV20-1 with TRBJ1-2, with D perhaps TRBD1 (6 bases). Germline assignment: CDR1 DFQATT and CDR2 SNEGSKA (reference sequence). The CDR3 spans 15 residues. Trimming took 1 base from V and 1 from J, leaving 13 bases between them.

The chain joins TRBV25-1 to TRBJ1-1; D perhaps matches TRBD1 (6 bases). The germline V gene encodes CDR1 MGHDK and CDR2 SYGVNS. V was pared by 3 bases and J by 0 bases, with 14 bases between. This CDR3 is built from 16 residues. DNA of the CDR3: TGTGCCAGCAGTGACGGAAACAGGGTGGTGAACACTGAAGCTTTCTTT. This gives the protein CASSDGNRVVNTEAFF.

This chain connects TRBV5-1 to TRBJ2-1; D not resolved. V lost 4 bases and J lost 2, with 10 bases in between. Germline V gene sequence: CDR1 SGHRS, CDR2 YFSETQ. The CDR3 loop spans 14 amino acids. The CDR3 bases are TGCGCCAGCAGCCCACAGACCCCCTACAATGAGCAGTTCTTC. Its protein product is CASSPQTPYNEQFF.

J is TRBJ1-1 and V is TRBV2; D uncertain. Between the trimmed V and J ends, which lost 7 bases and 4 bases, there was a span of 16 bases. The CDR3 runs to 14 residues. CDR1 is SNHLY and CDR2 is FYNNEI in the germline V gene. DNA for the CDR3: TGTGCCAGCAACAAACAGAGTAGGAGCACTGAAGCTTTCTTT. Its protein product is CASNKQSRSTEAFF. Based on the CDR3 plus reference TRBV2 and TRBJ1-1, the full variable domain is EPEVTQTPSHQVTQMGQEVILRCVPISNHLYFYWYRQILGQKVEFLVSFYNNEISEKSEIFDDQFSVERPDGSNFTLKIRSTKLEDSAMYFCASNKQSRSTEAFFGQGTRLTVV.

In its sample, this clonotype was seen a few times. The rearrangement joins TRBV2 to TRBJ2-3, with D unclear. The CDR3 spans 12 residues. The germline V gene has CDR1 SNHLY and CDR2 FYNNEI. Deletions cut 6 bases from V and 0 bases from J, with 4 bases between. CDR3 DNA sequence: TGTGCCAGCAGGGGGAGCACAGATACGCAGTATTTT. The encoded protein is CASRGSTDTQYF.

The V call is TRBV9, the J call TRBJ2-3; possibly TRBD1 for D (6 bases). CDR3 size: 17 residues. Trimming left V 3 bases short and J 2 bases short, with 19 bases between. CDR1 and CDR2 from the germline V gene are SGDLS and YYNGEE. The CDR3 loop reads CASSARRQVRHTDTQYF. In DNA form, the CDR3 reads TGTGCCAGCAGCGCCCGTCGACAGGTTCGACACACAGATACGCAGTATTTT.

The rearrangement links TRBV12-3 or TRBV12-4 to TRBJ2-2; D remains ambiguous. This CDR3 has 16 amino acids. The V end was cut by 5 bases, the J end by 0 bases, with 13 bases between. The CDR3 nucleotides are TGTGCCAGCAGTATGCCGGCACGGACGAACACCGGGGAGCTGTTTTTT. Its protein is CASSMPARTNTGELFF.

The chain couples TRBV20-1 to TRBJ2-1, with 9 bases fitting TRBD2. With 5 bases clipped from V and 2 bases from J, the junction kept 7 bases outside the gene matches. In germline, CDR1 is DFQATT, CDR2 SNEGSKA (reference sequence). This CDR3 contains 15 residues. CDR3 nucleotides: TGCAGTGCTCCCCGACTAGCGGATCCCTACAATGAGCAGTTCTTC. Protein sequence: CSAPRLADPYNEQFF.

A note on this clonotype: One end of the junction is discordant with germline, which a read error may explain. DNA of the CDR3: TGCGCCAGCAGTAGGGGTGGATCCGACCTGGCGGGTAACTTC. As protein: CASSRGGSDLAGNF. The chain uses TRBV5-1 and TRBJ2-7; D is perhaps TRBD1 or TRBD2 (5 bases each). The CDR3 contains 14 residues. CDR1 and CDR2 (germline): SGHRS, YFSETQ.

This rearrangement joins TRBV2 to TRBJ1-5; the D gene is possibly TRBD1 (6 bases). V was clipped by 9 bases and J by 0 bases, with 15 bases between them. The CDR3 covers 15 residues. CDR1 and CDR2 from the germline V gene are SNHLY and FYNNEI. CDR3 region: CASNQQGISNQPQHF. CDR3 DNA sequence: TGTGCCAGTAATCAACAGGGAATTAGCAATCAGCCCCAGCATTTT.

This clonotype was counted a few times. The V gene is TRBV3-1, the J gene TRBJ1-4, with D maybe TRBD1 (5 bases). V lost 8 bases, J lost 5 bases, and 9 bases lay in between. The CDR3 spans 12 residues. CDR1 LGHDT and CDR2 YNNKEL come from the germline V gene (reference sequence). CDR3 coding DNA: TGTGCCAGCGGGGCCCTCAATGAAAAACTGTTTTTT. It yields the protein CASGALNEKLFF.